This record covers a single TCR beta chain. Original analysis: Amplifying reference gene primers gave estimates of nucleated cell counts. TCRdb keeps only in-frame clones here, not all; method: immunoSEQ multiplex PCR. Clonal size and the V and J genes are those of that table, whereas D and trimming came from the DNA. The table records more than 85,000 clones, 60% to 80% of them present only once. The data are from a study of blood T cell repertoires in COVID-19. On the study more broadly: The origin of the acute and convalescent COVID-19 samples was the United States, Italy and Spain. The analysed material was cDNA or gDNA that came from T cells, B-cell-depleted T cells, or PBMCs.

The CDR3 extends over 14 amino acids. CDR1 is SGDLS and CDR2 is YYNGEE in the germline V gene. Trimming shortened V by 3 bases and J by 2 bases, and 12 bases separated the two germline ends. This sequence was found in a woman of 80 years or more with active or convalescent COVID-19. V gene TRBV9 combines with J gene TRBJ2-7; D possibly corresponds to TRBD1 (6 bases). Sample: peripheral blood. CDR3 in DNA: TGTGCCAGCAGCGCTAGGACAGAAACCTACGAGCAGTACTTC. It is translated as CASSARTETYEQYF.